This T cell receptor (beta chain) appears in the sequencing data of a study of identical twins. CDR3 length equals 16 residues. Germline V gene data show CDR1 as SEHNR and CDR2 as FQNEAQ (reference sequence). Trimming took 5 bases from V and 1 from J, leaving 17 bases between them. In its sample, this clonotype was seen a few times. TCRdb called the 5' RACE reads again in MiXCR, with one record for every CDR3 protein. Of fewer than 250,000 distinct CDR3 sequences in the sample, 7.5% are singletons; the top ten hold around 5%. Everyone who donated was a healthy Caucasian. These same records also appear under a second study, on yellow fever vaccine responses in identical twins.

The chain uses TRBV7-9 and TRBJ2-5, with D maybe TRBD2 (7 bases). Sequences were obtained from CD8+ T cells sorted from blood. The source of this sequence is a woman under 30 in good health. The CDR3 nucleotides are TGTGCCAGCAGCCAAAGGGGAGGGGGGATCCAAGAGACCCAGTACTTC. Translating gives CASSQRGGGIQETQYF.